This T cell receptor (beta chain) came from a study of T cells in Graves' hyperthyroidism and ophthalmopathy. The germline gives CDR1 MNHNS, CDR2 SASEGT. This CDR3 has 17 amino acids. V dropped 6 bases and J dropped 2 bases, with 20 bases sitting between them. Clinical symptoms, serum thyroxine and TRAb, thyroid ultrasound and orbital computed tomography were used for the diagnoses. RNA transcripts were the template for amplifying TCR beta CDR3 regions. Carried out on the TCR CDR3, a first-round RT-PCR used the HTBI primer set. Using its own MiXCR run on the multiplex PCR reads, TCRdb lists one record per CDR3 protein. This sample yields around 700,000 distinct CDR3 sequences, of which around 19% are seen a single time; about a sixth belongs to the top ten. Notes on the study in general: Prediction of ophthalmopathy progression came a median approximately 6.6 months pre-onset.

A note on this clonotype: Its antigen is as yet unknown.

The rearrangement links TRBV6-1 to TRBJ1-5; D may be TRBD1 (6 bases). Sequenced input: blood. The source of this sequence is a woman in her 50s with Graves' hyperthyroidism that later progressed to Graves' ophthalmopathy. This chain's CDR3 is CASRRSGGFLGNQPQHF. CDR3 coding DNA: TGTGCCAGCAGGAGGAGTGGGGGCTTTTTGGGCAATCAGCCCCAGCATTTT.